The clone carrying this T cell receptor beta chain appeared a single time. V dropped 6 bases and J dropped 4; count of bases not matched to a gene: 7. The CDR3 runs 16 residues. Germline V CDR1 and CDR2: MNHNY, SVGAGI (reference sequence). These data come from a study of cytomegalovirus exposure and HLA in healthy donors. The PCR used 60 Vbeta and 13 Jbeta primers. Data came from immunoSEQ multiplex PCR; TCRdb stores just in-frame clones and leaves some out. The sample has about 130,000 clones, 65% to 90% seen once. Sequenced input: PBMCs. This sequence originates from a girl aged 2 to 9 in good health and CMV-seronegative. The chain is built from TRBV6-6 and TRBJ2-1, with 12 positions matching TRBD2. CDR3 sequence (DNA): TGTGCCAGCAGGGTGGCCGGGACTAGCGGGTACAATGAGCAGTTCTTC. It is translated as CASRVAGTSGYNEQFF.